These 13 T cell receptor beta chains originate from one sample sequenced in a study of blood T cell repertoires in COVID-19. The table came from immunoSEQ multiplex PCR; TCRdb's copy has only in-frame clones and leaves some out. Here the sample spans about 190,000 clones, 70% to 80% being singletons. Sequenced sample: peripheral blood. These receptors all come from a woman aged 45-65 years with acute or convalescent COVID-19.

V usage is TRBV2 and J usage is TRBJ2-1; D perhaps matches TRBD1 (5 bases). Germline V gene lookup returns CDR1 SNHLY and CDR2 FYNNEI. The CDR3 totals 13 residues. Trimming took off 1 base at V and 8 bases at J, with 9 bases between the two ends. The CDR3 DNA reads as TGTGCCAGCAGTGAAGGGGCACAGGATGAGCAGTTCTTC. This gives the protein CASSEGAQDEQFF.

V usage is TRBV30 and J usage is TRBJ1-1; unclear D gene. The germline V gene encodes CDR1 GTSNPN and CDR2 SVGIG (reference sequence). With 3 bases removed from V and 0 bases from J, the gap between germline ends came to 11 bases. CDR3 size: 14 residues. This CDR3 is CAWRWGVVNTEAFF. The CDR3 coding sequence is TGTGCCTGGAGGTGGGGAGTCGTGAACACTGAAGCTTTCTTT.

The CDR3 loop is CASSRGTASIANSPLHF. In nucleotides, the CDR3 is TGTGCCAGCTCTCGCGGGACAGCAAGTATAGCTAATTCACCCCTCCACTTT. V usage is TRBV18 and J usage is TRBJ1-6; 7 positions match TRBD1. Germline CDR1 and CDR2: KGHSH and LQKENI. The CDR3 extends over 17 amino acids. V lost 6 bases to trimming and J lost 6 bases; unmatched junction nucleotides: 14.

The chain has TRBV6-5 and TRBJ2-1; possibly TRBD2 for D (7 bases). CDR3 size: 13 residues. The ends were cut back, 7 bases at V and 3 bases at J, with 10 bases in the middle. Germline CDR1 is MNHEY and CDR2 is SVGAGI. CDR3 nucleotides: TGTGCCAGCATGAGGGGGGGCTACAATGAGCAGTTCTTC. Its translation: CASMRGGYNEQFF.

This CDR3 is CASSHRQTINTGELFF. Written as DNA, the CDR3 is TGTGCCAGCAGCCATCGACAGACAATAAACACCGGGGAGCTGTTTTTT. The chain couples TRBV7-2 to TRBJ2-2, with D perhaps TRBD1 (5 bases). CDR1 and CDR2 (germline): SGHTA, FQGNSA. The CDR3 contains 16 residues. With 5 bases removed from V and 2 bases from J, the gap between germline ends came to 15 bases.

V is TRBV6-2 or TRBV6-3 and J is TRBJ2-3, with 13 positions matching TRBD2. This CDR3 has 17 residues. Germline V lookup: CDR1 MNHEY, CDR2 SVGEGT. The V segment lost 5 bases and the J segment 4 bases; nucleotides outside the gene matches: 9. Written as DNA, the CDR3 is TGTGCCAGCAGTGACCCACGACTAGCGGGAGGATCAGATACGCAGTATTTT. Translated, it gives CASSDPRLAGGSDTQYF.

The chain uses TRBV6-5 and TRBJ1-2; the D gene is possibly TRBD1 (5 bases). Germline lookup yields CDR1 MNHEY and CDR2 SVGAGI. This CDR3 comprises 13 residues. V was trimmed by 7 bases and J by 5 bases, leaving 14 bases between them. The CDR3: CASIPFRGYGYTF. In DNA, the CDR3 is TGTGCCAGCATTCCATTCCGGGGGTATGGCTACACCTTC.

V usage is TRBV7-6 and J usage is TRBJ2-3, with a possible D match to TRBD2 (6 bases). CDR3 length equals 16 residues. Germline loops: CDR1 SGHVS, CDR2 FNYEAQ. The V end was cut by 2 bases, the J end by 0 bases, with 12 bases between. The DNA for the CDR3 is TGTGCCAGCAGCTTATTTCGGGGGACTAGCACAGATACGCAGTATTTT. Translated: CASSLFRGTSTDTQYF.

This clone showed up just once. The J gene is TRBJ1-2, the V gene TRBV6-5; maybe TRBD1 (6 bases). Germline-derived CDR1 and CDR2 are MNHEY and SVGAGI. V lost 0 bases and J lost 4, with 12 bases in between. This CDR3 region has 15 residues. The CDR3 loop reads CASSYSLRGSYGYTF. As DNA, the CDR3 is TGTGCCAGCAGTTACTCGCTAAGGGGGTCCTATGGCTACACCTTC.

The chain couples TRBV25-1 to TRBJ2-4, with 7 bases identical to TRBD1. Germline trimming cut 6 bases from V and 6 bases from J; bases unmatched to any gene: 8. CDR3 size: 14 residues. Germline V gene data show CDR1 as MGHDK and CDR2 as SYGVNS. CDR3 protein: CASRNGTEGNIQYF. The CDR3 bases are TGTGCCAGCAGAAACGGGACAGAGGGAAACATTCAGTACTTC.

The chain carries TRBV6-5 and TRBJ1-2; 9 bases agree with TRBD1. The CDR3 loop spans 14 amino acids. CDR1 is MNHEY and CDR2 is SVGAGI in the germline V gene. The junction had 9 bases not matched to a gene; V was cut back by 6 bases and J by 7 bases. The CDR3 is CASRLGQGGAGYTF. In nucleotides, the CDR3 is TGTGCCAGCAGGTTGGGACAGGGCGGAGCTGGCTACACCTTC.

The chain joins TRBV11-3 to TRBJ2-7, with 10 nucleotides matching TRBD2. Germline lookup yields CDR1 SGHNT and CDR2 YENEEA. The CDR3 has 15 residues. Trimming at V came to 1 base and at J to 2 bases, leaving 2 bases not matched to a gene. CDR3 region: CASSLGAGGTYEQYF. The CDR3 DNA reads as TGTGCCAGCAGCTTAGGAGCGGGGGGGACCTACGAGCAGTACTTC.

V usage is TRBV7-2 and J usage is TRBJ1-1; D is unclear. With 1 base removed from V and 0 bases from J, the gap between germline ends came to 9 bases. The CDR3 loop spans 15 amino acids. The germline V gene encodes CDR1 SGHTA and CDR2 FQGNSA. CDR3: CASSLGRGLNTEAFF. The CDR3 nucleotides read TGTGCCAGCAGCTTAGGGCGGGGTTTGAACACTGAAGCTTTCTTT.